This T cell receptor (beta chain) was observed in a study of blood T cell repertoires in COVID-19. Looking at the study overall: Samples taken during acute and convalescent COVID-19 were collected in the United States, Italy and Spain.

As handled by the study authors: Amplification of reference gene primers was used by the study to estimate nucleated cell counts. Assay used: immunoSEQ multiplex PCR; TCRdb lists only in-frame clones, some missing. That table supplies the V and J calls and clone size; D and trimming were determined from the DNA. This table has more than 75,000 clones, 88% appearing once. Trimming at V came to 4 bases and at J to 6 bases, leaving 2 bases not matched to a gene. The CDR3 is 13 amino acids. The sequencing sample was made of peripheral blood. This receptor was obtained from a woman aged 80 or over with active COVID-19. The chain uses TRBV12-3 or TRBV12-4 and TRBJ1-2, with 10 bases lining up with TRBD1. The CDR3 sequence is CASSSGTGDGYTF. DNA for the CDR3: TGTGCCAGCAGTTCTGGGACAGGGGATGGCTACACCTTC.